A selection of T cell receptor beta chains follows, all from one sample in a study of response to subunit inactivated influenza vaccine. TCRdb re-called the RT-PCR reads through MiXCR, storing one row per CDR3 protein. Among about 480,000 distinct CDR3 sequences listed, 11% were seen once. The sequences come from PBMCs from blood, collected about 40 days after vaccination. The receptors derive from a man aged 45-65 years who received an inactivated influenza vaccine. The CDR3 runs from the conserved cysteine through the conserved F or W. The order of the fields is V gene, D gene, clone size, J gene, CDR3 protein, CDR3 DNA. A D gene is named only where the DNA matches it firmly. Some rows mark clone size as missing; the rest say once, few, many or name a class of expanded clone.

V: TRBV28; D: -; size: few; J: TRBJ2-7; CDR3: CASSPSVAYEQYF; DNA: TGTGCCAGCAGTCCCTCTGTTGCCTACGAGCAGTACTTC
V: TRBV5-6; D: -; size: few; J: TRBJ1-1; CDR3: CASSWEGTGGTEAFF; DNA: TGTGCCAGCAGCTGGGAAGGGACGGGAGGGACTGAAGCTTTCTTT
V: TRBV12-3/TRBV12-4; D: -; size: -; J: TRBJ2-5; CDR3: CATKVWGHQETQYF; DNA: TGTGCCACCAAAGTTTGGGGGCACCAAGAGACCCAGTACTTC
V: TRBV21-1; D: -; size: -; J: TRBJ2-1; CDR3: CASTAPWELAGGPRSYNEQFF; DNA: TGTGCCAGCACCGCCCCTTGGGAACTAGCGGGAGGACCTCGCTCCTACAATGAGCAGTTCTTC
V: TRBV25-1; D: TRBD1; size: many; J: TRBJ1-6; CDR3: CASTGGAYNSPLHF; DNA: TGTGCCAGCACAGGGGGCGCCTATAATTCACCCCTCCACTTT
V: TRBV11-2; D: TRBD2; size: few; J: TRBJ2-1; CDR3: CASSLARRTSGEQFF; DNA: TGTGCCAGCAGCTTAGCTAGAAGGACTAGCGGGGAGCAGTTCTTC
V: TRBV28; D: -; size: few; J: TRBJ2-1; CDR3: CASSLWGQGANEQFF; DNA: TGTGCCAGCAGTTTATGGGGTCAGGGAGCCAATGAGCAGTTCTTC
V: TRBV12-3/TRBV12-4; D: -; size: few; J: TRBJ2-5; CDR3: CASGGSQETQYF; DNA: TGTGCCAGCGGGGGTTCCCAAGAGACCCAGTACTTC
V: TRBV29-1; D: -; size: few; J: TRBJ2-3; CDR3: CSVNALSTDTQYF; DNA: TGCAGCGTTAATGCCCTTAGCACAGATACGCAGTATTTT
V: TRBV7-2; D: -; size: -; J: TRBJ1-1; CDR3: CASVGQSNTEAFF; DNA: TGTGCCAGCGTCGGACAGTCGAACACTGAAGCTTTCTTT
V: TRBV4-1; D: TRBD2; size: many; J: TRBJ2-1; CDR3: CASTLGEAGGKSSYNEQFF; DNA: TGCGCCAGCACCTTGGGGGAAGCGGGGGGGAAGAGCTCCTACAATGAGCAGTTCTTC